These T cell receptor beta chains were read from a single sample in a study of T cells in Graves' hyperthyroidism and ophthalmopathy. TCRdb re-derived calls from the multiplex PCR reads in MiXCR, one entry per CDR3 protein. Seen here are 480,000 or so distinct CDR3 sequences, over 45% observed once, and the top ten hold around 47%. Sequencing was done on a sample of peripheral blood or thyroid tissue (not recorded which). The receptors were sampled from an adult woman with Graves' disease, either hyperthyroidism or ophthalmopathy (not recorded which). Each CDR3 is given with its conserved first and last residue. The D gene is left open where the match is weak. Clone size is not always given. Where it is, it says once, few, many or a class for expanded clones.

v_call	d_call	j_call	clone_size	cdr3_nt	cdr3_aa
TRBV29-1	-	TRBJ2-3	-	TGCAGCAAGCAGAGCGGGACAGATACGCAGTATTTT	CSKQSGTDTQYF
TRBV20-1	TRBD1	TRBJ1-2	-	TGCAGTGCTAGAGCGTCCGGGACAGGGCATTCTAACTATGGCTACACCTTC	CSARASGTGHSNYGYTF
TRBV15	-	TRBJ1-6	few	TGTGCCACCAGCACCGGGGGGAGCTCCTATAATTCACCCCTCCACTTT	CATSTGGSSYNSPLHF
TRBV7-8	-	TRBJ1-5	few	TGTGCCAGCAGCCCCGGGGCCTCGGGCCAGCCCCAGCATTTT	CASSPGASGQPQHF
TRBV7-9	TRBD2	TRBJ2-7	many	TGTGCCAGCAGCTCACCTGGGATGACTAGCGGGAGTGAAAGCGAGCAGTACTTC	CASSSPGMTSGSESEQYF
TRBV7-2	-	TRBJ1-2	-	TGTGCCAGCAGCTTAGGGGGAGAACACAATGGCTACACCTTC	CASSLGGEHNGYTF
TRBV29-1	-	TRBJ1-1	-	TGCAGCGGCGGGCCGATGAACACTGAAGCTTTCTTT	CSGGPMNTEAFF
TRBV14	-	TRBJ1-1	-	TGTGCCAGCAGCCAAGATGGCCTGTGGATGAACACTGAAGCTTTCTTT	CASSQDGLWMNTEAFF
TRBV7-9	TRBD2	TRBJ2-3	-	TGTGCCAGCAGCTTTAGGCTAGGCGGGAGTATTGGTACGCAGTATTTT	CASSFRLGGSIGTQYF
TRBV29-1	-	TRBJ2-7	-	TGCAGCCAAGAGATGGGACGCGTCTACGAGCAGTACTTC	CSQEMGRVYEQYF
TRBV24-1	TRBD2	TRBJ2-5	-	TGTGCCACCAGTGCTAGCGGGAGGGCCGGCTCGGGGGAGACCCAGTACTTC	CATSASGRAGSGETQYF
TRBV24-1	-	TRBJ2-5	-	TGTGCCACCAGTGATCCCGGACAGGGAGGGTCGGAGACCCAGTACTTC	CATSDPGQGGSETQYF
TRBV29-1	-	TRBJ2-6	-	TGCAGCGTTCTGGCAGGGGATGGGGCCAACGTCCTGACTTTC	CSVLAGDGANVLTF
TRBV20-1	-	TRBJ2-7	-	TGCAGTGCTAGAGGCGTGATGGACGGCTCCTACGAGCAGTACTTC	CSARGVMDGSYEQYF
TRBV29-1	-	TRBJ1-1	few	TGCAGCGTTGGCCACAGAGAGAACACTGAAGCTTTCTTT	CSVGHRENTEAFF
TRBV25-1	TRBD2	TRBJ2-5	once	TGTGCCAGCAGTGTAGCGGGAGCATTGTTAGAGACCCAGTACTTC	CASSVAGALLETQYF
TRBV5-5	-	TRBJ2-2	-	TGTGCCAGCAGCTTGCGTGGGTCGCCCACCGGGGAGCTGTTTTTT	CASSLRGSPTGELFF